The clone carrying this T cell receptor (beta chain) appeared many times. The target antigen is unknown. The record originates from a study of spatial heterogeneity in lung cancer. Study-level results: The study found ubiquitous expanded tumor TCRs in blood more at resection than follow-up.

Time point noted: blood at routine non-recurrence follow-up after resection. From tumor, nontumor lung or frozen PBMC, whole RNA was taken unsorted for sequencing. V shed 7 bases and J shed 6 bases, with 18 bases lying between them. The CDR3 consists of 13 residues. Germline assignment: CDR1 SQVTM and CDR2 ANQGSEA. TCRdb independently ran MiXCR on the 5' RACE reads; one entry per CDR3 protein. This sample has over 70,000 distinct CDR3 sequences, with around 9.3% found just once. The chain links TRBV29-1 to TRBJ1-2; the D gene is possibly TRBD1 (5 bases). Sequences were derived from PBMCs, sampled at follow-up. The source is a female donor with early-stage non-small cell lung cancer. For the CDR3, the DNA is TGCAGCGGCCGGGACCAAAAAGTGGATGGCTACACCTTC. Translated: CSGRDQKVDGYTF. The full variable domain, in which reference TRBV29-1 and TRBJ1-2 provide the parts outside the CDR3, is SAVISQKPSRDICQRGTSLTIQCQVDSQVTMMFWYRQQPGQSLTLIATANQGSEATYESGFVIDKFPISRPNLTFSTLTVSNMSPEDSSIYLCSGRDQKVDGYTFGSGTRLTVV.